The 7 T cell receptor beta chains below come from one sample, sequenced in a study of shared clonotypes between healthy human individuals. Data came from immunoSEQ multiplex PCR; TCRdb stores just in-frame clones and leaves some out. The sample lists 950,000 to 1,100,000 clones, approximately 80% occurring once. Sequencing was performed on memory CD4+ T cells from PBMCs. Specified subset: CD45RA-negative fraction. The source of these receptors is a young man in good health. Some clones in this sample may be carry-over from other donors' samples.

The V and J genes are TRBV29-1 and TRBJ1-1, with a weak D call TRBD1 (5 bases). There are 13 residues in the CDR3. Germline V CDR1 and CDR2: SQVTM, ANQGSEA. The V end lost 6 bases, the J end lost 4 bases, and 15 bases lay between the germline ends. The CDR3 here is CSVLRDALTEAFF. In DNA, the CDR3 is TGCAGCGTACTAAGGGACGCCCTCACTGAAGCTTTCTTT.

This clone appeared once. The chain recombines TRBV29-1 with TRBJ2-3; TRBD1 is a possible D gene (6 bases). V dropped 7 bases and J dropped 0 bases, with 17 bases sitting between them. The CDR3 consists of 15 residues. Germline V lookup: CDR1 SQVTM, CDR2 ANQGSEA. CDR3 DNA: TGCAGCGGTGACCTGACAGGTCAAAGCACAGATACGCAGTATTTT. Translating it yields CSGDLTGQSTDTQYF.

The chain employs TRBV5-8 and TRBJ1-2; the match to TRBD1 covers 8 bases. V was clipped by 4 bases and J by 5 bases; unmatched bases: 10. In germline, CDR1 is SGHTS, CDR2 YDEGEE. This CDR3 spans 15 amino acids. This CDR3 reads CASSRGGQGRYGYTF. In DNA, the CDR3 is TGTGCCAGCAGCAGAGGAGGACAGGGCAGGTATGGCTACACCTTC.

Concerning this clone: A single base is all that separates this from a far larger clone, so a read error is likely. The same CDR3 is also encoded by other DNA sequences in this sample. The chain has TRBV30 and TRBJ2-2; D perhaps matches TRBD1 (5 bases). CDR1 GTSNPN and CDR2 SVGIG come from the germline V gene (reference sequence). Trimming stripped 7 bases from V and 7 bases from J, with 22 bases between. The CDR3 covers 15 residues. The CDR3 DNA sequence: TGTGCCTCGAAACTGGGGCAGGGCCGAATCGGGGAGCTGTTTTTT. Its protein product is CASKLGQGRIGELFF.

J is TRBJ2-3 and V is TRBV11-2, with D perhaps matching TRBD1 (5 bases). The V gene lost 3 bases and the J gene lost 0 bases, with 13 bases spanning the gap. The CDR3 is made up of 16 amino acids. Germline V gene data show CDR1 as SGHAT and CDR2 as FQNNGV. The CDR3 DNA reads TGTGCCAGCAGCTTGGGGCCCAACTTTAGCACAGATACGCAGTATTTT. Protein sequence: CASSLGPNFSTDTQYF.

The table lists this clone with a count of one. This chain uses TRBV6-6 with TRBJ2-7; possible D gene TRBD1, 6 bases. Germline V gene data show CDR1 as MNHNY and CDR2 as SVGAGI (reference sequence). This CDR3 spans 14 amino acids. The ends were cut back, 2 bases at V and 3 bases at J, with 11 bases in the middle. CDR3 residues: CASSYGQPSYEQYF. The CDR3 bases are TGTGCCAGCAGTTACGGACAGCCCAGCTACGAGCAGTACTTC.

The chain carries TRBV18 and TRBJ1-2; D perhaps matches TRBD1 (6 bases). The CDR3 contains 14 residues. V lost 3 bases and J lost 4, with 12 bases in between. Germline-derived CDR1 and CDR2 are KGHSH and LQKENI. Here the CDR3 reads CASSPGQTFYGYTF. The CDR3 region has the DNA TGTGCCAGCTCACCTGGACAGACCTTCTATGGCTACACCTTC. Variable domain in full (rest from reference TRBV18 and TRBJ1-2): NAGVMQNPRHLVRRRGQEARLRCSPMKGHSHVYWYRQLPEEGLKFMVYLQKENIIDESGMPKERFSAEFPKEGPSILRIQQVVRGDSAAYFCASSPGQTFYGYTFGSGTRLTVV.